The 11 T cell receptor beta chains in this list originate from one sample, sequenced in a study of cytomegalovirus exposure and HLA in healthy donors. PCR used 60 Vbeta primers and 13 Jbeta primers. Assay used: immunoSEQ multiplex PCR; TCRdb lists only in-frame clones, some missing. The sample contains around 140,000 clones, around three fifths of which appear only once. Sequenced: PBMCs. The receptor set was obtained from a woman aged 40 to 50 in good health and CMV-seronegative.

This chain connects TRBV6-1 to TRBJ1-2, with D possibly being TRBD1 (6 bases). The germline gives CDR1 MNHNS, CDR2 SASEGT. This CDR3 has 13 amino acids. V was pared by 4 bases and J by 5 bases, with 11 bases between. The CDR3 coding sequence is TGTGCCAGCAGTGGGACAGACTTTTATGGCTACACCTTC. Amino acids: CASSGTDFYGYTF.

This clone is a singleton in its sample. This CDR3 reads CASSPTGTGGTGELFF. The CDR3, as DNA: TGCGCCAGCAGCCCGACTGGGACAGGGGGAACCGGGGAGCTGTTTTTT. The V gene is TRBV5-1, the J gene TRBJ2-2; 11 nucleotides line up with TRBD1. The germline V gene has CDR1 SGHRS and CDR2 YFSETQ. The CDR3 sequence is 16 residues long. Germline trimming cut 4 bases from V and 5 bases from J; bases unmatched to any gene: 7. Complete variable domain (other parts from reference TRBV5-1 and TRBJ2-2): KAGVTQTPRYLIKTRGQQVTLSCSPISGHRSVSWYQQTPGQGLQFLFEYFSETQRNKGNFPGRFSGRQFSNSRSEMNVSTLELGDSALYLCASSPTGTGGTGELFFGEGSRLTVL.

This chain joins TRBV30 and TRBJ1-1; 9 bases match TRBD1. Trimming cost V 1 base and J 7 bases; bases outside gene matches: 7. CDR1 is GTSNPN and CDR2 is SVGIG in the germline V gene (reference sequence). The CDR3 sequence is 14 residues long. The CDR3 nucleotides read TGTGCCTGGAGTGGACAGGGGGATTTCGGTGAAGCTTTCTTT. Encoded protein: CAWSGQGDFGEAFF.

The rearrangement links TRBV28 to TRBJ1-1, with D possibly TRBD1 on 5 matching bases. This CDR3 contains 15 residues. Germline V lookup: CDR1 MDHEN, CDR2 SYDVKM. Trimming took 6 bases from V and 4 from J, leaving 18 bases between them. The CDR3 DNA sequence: TGTGCCAGCAGGCGTCAGGGTGGAGTGAGCACTGAAGCTTTCTTT. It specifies CASRRQGGVSTEAFF.

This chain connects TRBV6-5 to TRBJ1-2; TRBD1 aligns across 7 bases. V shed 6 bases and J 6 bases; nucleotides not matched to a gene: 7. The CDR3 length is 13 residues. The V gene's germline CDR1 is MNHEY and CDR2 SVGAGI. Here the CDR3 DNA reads TGTGCCAGCAGGACCGTGGGACAGAATGGCTACACCTTC. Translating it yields CASRTVGQNGYTF.

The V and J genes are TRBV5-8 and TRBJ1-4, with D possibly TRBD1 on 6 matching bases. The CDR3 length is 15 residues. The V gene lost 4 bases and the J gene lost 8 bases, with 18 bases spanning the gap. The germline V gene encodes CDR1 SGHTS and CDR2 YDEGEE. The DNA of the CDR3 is TGTGCCAGCAGCCATGGCTTGGGGGCACGGGAAAAACTGTTTTTT. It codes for CASSHGLGAREKLFF.

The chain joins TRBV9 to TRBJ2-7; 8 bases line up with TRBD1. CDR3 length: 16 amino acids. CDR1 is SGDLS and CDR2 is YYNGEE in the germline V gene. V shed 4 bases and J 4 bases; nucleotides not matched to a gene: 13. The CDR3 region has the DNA TGTGCCAGCAGCCAACAGGGGGGCCTTAGAGTATACGAGCAGTACTTC. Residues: CASSQQGGLRVYEQYF. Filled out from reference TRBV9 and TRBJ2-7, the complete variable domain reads DSGVTQTPKHLITATGQRVTLRCSPRSGDLSVYWYQQSLDQGLQFLIQYYNGEERAKGNILERFSAQQFPDLHSELNLSSLELGDSALYFCASSQQGGLRVYEQYFGPGTRLTVT.

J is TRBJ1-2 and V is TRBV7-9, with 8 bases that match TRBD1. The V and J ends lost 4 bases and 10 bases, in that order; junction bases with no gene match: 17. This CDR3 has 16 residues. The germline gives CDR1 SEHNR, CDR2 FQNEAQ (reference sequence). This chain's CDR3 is CASSSLYPGQEKDYTF. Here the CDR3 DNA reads TGTGCCAGCAGCTCACTATACCCGGGACAGGAAAAGGACTACACCTTC.

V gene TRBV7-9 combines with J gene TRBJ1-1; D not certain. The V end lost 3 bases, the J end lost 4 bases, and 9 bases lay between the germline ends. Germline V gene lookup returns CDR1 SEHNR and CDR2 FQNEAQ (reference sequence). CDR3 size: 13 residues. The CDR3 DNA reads TGTGCCAGCAGCTTGTATGGCCCCACTGAAGCTTTCTTT. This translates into CASSLYGPTEAFF.

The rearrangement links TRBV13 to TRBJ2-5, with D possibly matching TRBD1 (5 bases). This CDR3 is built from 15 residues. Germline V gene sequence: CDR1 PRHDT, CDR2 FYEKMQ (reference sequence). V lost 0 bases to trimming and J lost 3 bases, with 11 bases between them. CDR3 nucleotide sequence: TGTGCCAGCAGCTTAGGATCCTTACAGGAAGAGACCCAGTACTTC. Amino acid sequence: CASSLGSLQEETQYF.

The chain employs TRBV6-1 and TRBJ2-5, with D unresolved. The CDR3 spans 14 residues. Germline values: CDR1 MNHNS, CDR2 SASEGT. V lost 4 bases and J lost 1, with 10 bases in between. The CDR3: CASSAGGSQETQYF. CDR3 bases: TGTGCCAGCAGTGCTGGCGGATCCCAAGAGACCCAGTACTTC.